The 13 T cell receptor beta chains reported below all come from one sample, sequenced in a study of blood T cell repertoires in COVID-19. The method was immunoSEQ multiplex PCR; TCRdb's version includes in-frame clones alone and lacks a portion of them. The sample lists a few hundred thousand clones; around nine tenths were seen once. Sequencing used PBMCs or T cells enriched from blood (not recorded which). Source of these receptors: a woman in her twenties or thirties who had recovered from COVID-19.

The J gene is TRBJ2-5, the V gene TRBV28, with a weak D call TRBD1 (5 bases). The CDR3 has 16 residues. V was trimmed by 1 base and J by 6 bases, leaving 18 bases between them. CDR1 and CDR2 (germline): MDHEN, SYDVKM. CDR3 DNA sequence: TGTGCCAGCAGTTTATCTACAGGCCCAAGCGAGAAGACCCAGTACTTC. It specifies CASSLSTGPSEKTQYF. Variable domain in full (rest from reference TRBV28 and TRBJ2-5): DVKVTQSSRYLVKRTGEKVFLECVQDMDHENMFWYRQDPGLGLRLIYFSYDVKMKEKGDIPEGYSVSREKKERFSLILESASTNQTSMYLCASSLSTGPSEKTQYFGPGTRLLVL.

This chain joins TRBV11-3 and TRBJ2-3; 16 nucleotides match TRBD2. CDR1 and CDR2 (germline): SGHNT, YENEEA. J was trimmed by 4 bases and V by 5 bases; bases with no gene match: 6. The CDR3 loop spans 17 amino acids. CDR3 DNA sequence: TGTGCCAGCAGCCCAGGGACTAGCGGGAGGGACGCAGATACGCAGTATTTT. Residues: CASSPGTSGRDADTQYF.

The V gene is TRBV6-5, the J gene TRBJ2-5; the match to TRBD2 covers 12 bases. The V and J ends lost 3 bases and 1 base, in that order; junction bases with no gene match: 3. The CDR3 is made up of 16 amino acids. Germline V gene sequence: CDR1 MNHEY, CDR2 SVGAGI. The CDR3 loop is CASSYRTSGVQETQYF. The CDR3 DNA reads TGTGCCAGCAGTTATCGGACTAGCGGGGTCCAAGAGACCCAGTACTTC.

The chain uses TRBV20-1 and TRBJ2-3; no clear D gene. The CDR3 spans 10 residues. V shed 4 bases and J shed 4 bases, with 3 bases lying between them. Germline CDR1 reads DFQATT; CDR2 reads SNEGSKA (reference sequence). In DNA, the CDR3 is TGCAGTGCTACGGCAGATACGCAGTATTTT. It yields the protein CSATADTQYF.

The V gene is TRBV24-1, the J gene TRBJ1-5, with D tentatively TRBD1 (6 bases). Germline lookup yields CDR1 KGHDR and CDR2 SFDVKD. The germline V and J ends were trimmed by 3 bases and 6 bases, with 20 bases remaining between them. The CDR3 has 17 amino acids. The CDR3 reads CATSDVNGQQGIQPQHF. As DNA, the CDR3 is TGTGCCACCAGTGATGTCAATGGACAACAGGGAATTCAGCCCCAGCATTTT.

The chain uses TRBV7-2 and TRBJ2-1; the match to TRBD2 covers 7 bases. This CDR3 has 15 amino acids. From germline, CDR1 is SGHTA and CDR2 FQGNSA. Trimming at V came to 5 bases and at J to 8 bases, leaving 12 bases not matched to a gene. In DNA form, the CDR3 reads TGTGCCAGCAGCCTTGGGAGGGGCGGTTTCCATGAGCAGTTCTTC. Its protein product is CASSLGRGGFHEQFF.

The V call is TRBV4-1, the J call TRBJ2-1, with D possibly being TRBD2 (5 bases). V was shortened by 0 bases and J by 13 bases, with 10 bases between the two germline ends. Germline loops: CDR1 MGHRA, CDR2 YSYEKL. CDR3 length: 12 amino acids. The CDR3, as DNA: TGCGCCAGCAGCCAAGATACCGAGGGTCAGTTCTTC. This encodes CASSQDTEGQFF.

DNA of the CDR3: TGCGCCAGCAGCAGGGGGACAGGGGACGAAAACATTCAGTACTTC. It specifies CASSRGTGDENIQYF. The chain uses TRBV5-1 and TRBJ2-4, with TRBD1 identical over 10 bases. Per germline, CDR1 SGHRS and CDR2 YFSETQ. Trimming removed 4 bases from V and 5 bases from J; junction bases left unmatched: 6. This CDR3 has 15 residues.

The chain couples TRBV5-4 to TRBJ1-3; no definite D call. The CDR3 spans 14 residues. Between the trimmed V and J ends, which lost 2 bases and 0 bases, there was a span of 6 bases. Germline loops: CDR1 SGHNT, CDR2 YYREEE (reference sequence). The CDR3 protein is CASSLQNSGNTIYF. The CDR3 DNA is TGTGCCAGCAGCTTACAGAACTCTGGAAACACCATATATTTT.

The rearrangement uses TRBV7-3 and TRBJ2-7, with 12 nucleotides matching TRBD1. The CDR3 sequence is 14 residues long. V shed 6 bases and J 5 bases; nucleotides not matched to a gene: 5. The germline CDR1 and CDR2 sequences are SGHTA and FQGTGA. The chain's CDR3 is CASSWGTGGDEQYF. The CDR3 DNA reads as TGTGCCAGCAGTTGGGGGACAGGGGGCGACGAGCAGTACTTC.

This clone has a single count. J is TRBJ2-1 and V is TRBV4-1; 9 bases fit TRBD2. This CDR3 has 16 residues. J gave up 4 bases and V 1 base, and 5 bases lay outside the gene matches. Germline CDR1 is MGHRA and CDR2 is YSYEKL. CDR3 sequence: CASSQAMTSGYNEQFF. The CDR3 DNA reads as TGCGCCAGCAGCCAAGCAATGACTAGCGGTTACAATGAGCAGTTCTTC.

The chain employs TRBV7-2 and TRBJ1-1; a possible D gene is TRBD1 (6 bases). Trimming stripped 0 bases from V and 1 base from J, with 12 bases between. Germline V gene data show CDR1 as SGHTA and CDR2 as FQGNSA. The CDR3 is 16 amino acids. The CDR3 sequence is CASSLAGGRANTEAFF. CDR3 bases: TGTGCCAGCAGCTTAGCGGGGGGGCGGGCGAACACTGAAGCTTTCTTT.

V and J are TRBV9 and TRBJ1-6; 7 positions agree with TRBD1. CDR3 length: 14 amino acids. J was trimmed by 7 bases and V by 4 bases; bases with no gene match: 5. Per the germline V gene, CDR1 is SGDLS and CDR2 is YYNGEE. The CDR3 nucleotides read TGTGCCAGCAGCCGGGGACAGAGAAATTCACCCCTCCACTTT. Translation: CASSRGQRNSPLHF.